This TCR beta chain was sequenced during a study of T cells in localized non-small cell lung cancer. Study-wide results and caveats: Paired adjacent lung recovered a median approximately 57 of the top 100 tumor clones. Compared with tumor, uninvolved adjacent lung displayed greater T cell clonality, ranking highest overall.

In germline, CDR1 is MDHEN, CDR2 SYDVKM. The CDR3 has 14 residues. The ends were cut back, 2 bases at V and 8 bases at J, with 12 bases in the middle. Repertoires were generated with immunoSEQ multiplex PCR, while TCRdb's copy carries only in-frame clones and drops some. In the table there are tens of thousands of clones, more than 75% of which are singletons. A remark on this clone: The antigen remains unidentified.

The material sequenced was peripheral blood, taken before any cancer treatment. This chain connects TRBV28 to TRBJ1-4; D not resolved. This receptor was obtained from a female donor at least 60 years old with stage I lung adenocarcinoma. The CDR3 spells CASSLQVRTEKLFF. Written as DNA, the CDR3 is TGTGCCAGCAGTTTACAGGTTAGAACAGAAAAACTGTTTTTT.